This T cell receptor beta chain came from a study of shared clonotypes between healthy human individuals. Trimming removed 6 bases from V and 2 bases from J, with 14 bases in between. The CDR3 is 15 amino acids. The germline V gene encodes CDR1 SGHRS and CDR2 YFSETQ. CD4+ cell separation produced CD45RA+ naive and CD45RA-negative memory subsets. Clones were sequenced by immunoSEQ multiplex PCR, and TCRdb holds only the in-frame ones, with some missing. This table holds approximately 2.5 million clones, 93% found once. The receptor's source is a man in his late teens or twenties in good health. Some clones in this sample may be carry-over from other donors' samples. Source material: naive CD4+ T cells from PBMCs. Subset defined: CD45RA+ positively selected. V is TRBV5-1 and J is TRBJ2-2; TRBD2 might be the D (6 bases). The CDR3 is CASIGGGVNTGELFF. The CDR3 region has the DNA TGCGCCAGCATAGGCGGAGGGGTCAACACCGGGGAGCTGTTTTTT. Filled out from reference TRBV5-1 and TRBJ2-2, the complete variable domain reads KAGVTQTPRYLIKTRGQQVTLSCSPISGHRSVSWYQQTPGQGLQFLFEYFSETQRNKGNFPGRFSGRQFSNSRSEMNVSTLELGDSALYLCASIGGGVNTGELFFGEGSRLTVL.